The clone carrying this T cell receptor (beta chain) was seen more than once but under ten times. What it binds is unknown. The sample has other DNA sequences that encode this CDR3 too. Every immunoSEQ plate was one replicate of a subset's evenly spread DNA. Repertoires were generated with immunoSEQ multiplex PCR, while TCRdb's copy carries only in-frame clones and drops some. Among about 1.1 million clones listed, approximately 80% were seen once. The data originate from a study of shared clonotypes between healthy human individuals. Overall study context: Three plates each covered CD4 naive and memory; CD8 naive two, CD8 memory one. Study observations and caveats: Rarefaction exposed incomplete sorted-subset sequencing despite large depth.

This receptor was obtained from a man aged 18 to 29 in good health. Some clones in this sample may be carry-over from other donors' samples. Sequenced material: memory CD4+ T cells from PBMCs. Subset indicated: CD45RA-negative fraction.

CDR3 loop: CASSLNTGELFF. The DNA for the CDR3 is TGCGCCAGCAGCTTGAACACCGGGGAGCTGTTTTTT. The chain uses TRBV5-1 and TRBJ2-2, with D unresolved. Germline CDR1 SGHRS, CDR2 YFSETQ. V shed 1 base and J shed 2 bases, with 0 bases lying between them. The CDR3 runs to 12 residues.